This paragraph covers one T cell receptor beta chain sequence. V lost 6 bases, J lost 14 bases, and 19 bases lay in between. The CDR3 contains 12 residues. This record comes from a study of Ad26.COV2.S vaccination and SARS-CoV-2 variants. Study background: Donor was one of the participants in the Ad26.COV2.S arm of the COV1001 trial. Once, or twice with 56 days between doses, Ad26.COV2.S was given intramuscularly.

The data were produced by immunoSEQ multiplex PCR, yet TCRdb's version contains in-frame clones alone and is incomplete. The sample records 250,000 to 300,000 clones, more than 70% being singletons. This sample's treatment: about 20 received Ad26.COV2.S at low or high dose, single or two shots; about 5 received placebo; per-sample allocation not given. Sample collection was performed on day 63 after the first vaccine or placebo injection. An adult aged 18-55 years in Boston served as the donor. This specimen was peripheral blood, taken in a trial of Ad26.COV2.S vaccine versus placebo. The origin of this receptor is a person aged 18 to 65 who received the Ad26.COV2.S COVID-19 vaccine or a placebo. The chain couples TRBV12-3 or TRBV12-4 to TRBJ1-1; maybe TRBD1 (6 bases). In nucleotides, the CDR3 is TGTGCCAGCAGCTCCGAGATGCGACAGGCCTTCTTT. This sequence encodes CASSSEMRQAFF.